The 5 T cell receptor beta chains in this list originate from one sample, sequenced in a study of shared clonotypes between healthy human individuals. Produced via immunoSEQ multiplex PCR; TCRdb's table is partial and in-frame only. The sample holds under 1,100,000 clones, around 76% seen once. Input material: memory CD4+ T cells sorted from blood. Documented subset: CD45RA-negative fraction. The receptors originated from a man aged 18 to 30 in good health.

This clone was detected once. The chain uses TRBV9 and TRBJ2-3; D is unclear. Looked up from germline, CDR1 is SGDLS and CDR2 is YYNGEE. CDR3 size: 15 residues. Trimming took 2 bases from V and 0 from J, leaving 10 bases between them. The CDR3 protein is CASSVGPLSTDTQYF. The CDR3 DNA follows: TGTGCCAGCAGCGTCGGACCCCTTAGCACAGATACGCAGTATTTT.

This chain uses TRBV28 with TRBJ1-2, with 8 bases aligning to TRBD1. The V segment lost 6 bases and the J segment 5 bases; nucleotides outside the gene matches: 5. The V gene's germline CDR1 is MDHEN and CDR2 SYDVKM. The CDR3 contains 13 residues. The CDR3: CASREGTGYGYTF. The CDR3 DNA reads as TGTGCCAGCAGGGAGGGGACAGGATATGGCTACACCTTC.

A single count supports this clone. The V gene is TRBV15, the J gene TRBJ1-2; D possibly corresponds to TRBD1 (6 bases). Germline V gene data show CDR1 as LNHNV and CDR2 as YYDKDF (reference sequence). The CDR3 extends over 17 amino acids. Trimming pared 0 bases from V and 2 bases from J, leaving 16 bases between. CDR3 sequence reads: CATSRDYGQPENYGYTF. The CDR3 DNA sequence: TGTGCCACCAGCAGAGACTACGGACAGCCCGAGAACTATGGCTACACCTTC.

V gene TRBV18 combines with J gene TRBJ1-1, with 9 bases aligning to TRBD1. CDR1 KGHSH and CDR2 LQKENI come from the germline V gene. V lost 9 bases and J lost 5; bases outside the gene matches: 10. The CDR3 covers 14 residues. CDR3 residues: CASETGTGRTEAFF. As DNA, the CDR3 is TGTGCCAGTGAGACCGGGACAGGGAGGACTGAAGCTTTCTTT.

The chain carries TRBV7-9 and TRBJ1-3; no reliable D call. The CDR3 totals 16 residues. CDR1 is SEHNR and CDR2 is FQNEAQ in the germline V gene (reference sequence). Trimming stripped 5 bases from V and 0 bases from J, with 14 bases between. The CDR3 protein is CASSPTTVVSGNTIYF. The DNA for the CDR3 is TGTGCCAGCAGCCCGACGACCGTAGTCTCTGGAAACACCATATATTTT.